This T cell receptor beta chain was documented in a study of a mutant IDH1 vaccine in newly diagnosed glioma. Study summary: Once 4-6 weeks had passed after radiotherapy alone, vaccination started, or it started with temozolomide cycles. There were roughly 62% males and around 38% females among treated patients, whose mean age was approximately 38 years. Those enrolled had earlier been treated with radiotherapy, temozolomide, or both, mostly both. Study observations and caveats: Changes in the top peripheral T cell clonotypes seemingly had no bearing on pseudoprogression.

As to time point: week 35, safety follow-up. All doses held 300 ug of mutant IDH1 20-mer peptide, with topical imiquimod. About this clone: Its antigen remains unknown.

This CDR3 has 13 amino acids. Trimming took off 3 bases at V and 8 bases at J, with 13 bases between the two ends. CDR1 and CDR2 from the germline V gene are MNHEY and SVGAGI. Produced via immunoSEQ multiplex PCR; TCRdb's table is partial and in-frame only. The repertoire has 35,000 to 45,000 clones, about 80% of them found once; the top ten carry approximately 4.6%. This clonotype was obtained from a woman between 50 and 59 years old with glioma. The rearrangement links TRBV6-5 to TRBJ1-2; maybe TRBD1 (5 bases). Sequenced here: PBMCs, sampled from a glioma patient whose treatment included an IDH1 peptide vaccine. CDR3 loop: CASSYSTGEGYTF. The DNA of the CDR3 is TGTGCCAGCAGTTATTCGACGGGGGAAGGCTACACCTTC.